The sequence of this T cell receptor beta chain was determined in a study of tumor-infiltrating lymphocytes in primary liver carcinoma. Study overall: Male and female patients aged 30 to 69 years made up the cohort. With diameters of roughly 4.2 to 10 cm, tumors were stage T1-T3 N0M0.

The V segment lost 2 bases and the J segment 2 bases; nucleotides outside the gene matches: 2. CDR3 length: 15 amino acids. Germline CDR1 reads MNHEY; CDR2 reads SVGEGT. TCR beta cDNA came from roughly 550 ng total RNA, primed with a constant-region primer. Nested multiplex PCR, run for three rounds with slightly modified ARM-PCR, yielded TCR beta libraries. The first two PCR rounds, nine to ten cycles each, used TRBV1-TRBV30 forward primers and a C-beta reverse primer. TCRdb independently ran MiXCR on the multiplex PCR reads; one entry per CDR3 protein. Here the sample spans roughly 100,000 distinct CDR3 sequences, 69% being singletons. Starting material for RNA and DNA co-extraction consisted of roughly 19-34 mg of unsorted bulk tissue.

This clonotype was sampled from a woman in her sixties with primary liver carcinoma and hepatitis B virus infection. Sequencing used liver tumor tissue from sampling region 5. The subset here: tumor region T5, tumor centre. The chain combines TRBV6-2 or TRBV6-3 with TRBJ2-5; TRBD2 aligns across 10 bases. CDR3 nucleotides: TGTGCCAGCAGTTACGGGACTAGCGATCAAGAGACCCAGTACTTC. It specifies CASSYGTSDQETQYF.